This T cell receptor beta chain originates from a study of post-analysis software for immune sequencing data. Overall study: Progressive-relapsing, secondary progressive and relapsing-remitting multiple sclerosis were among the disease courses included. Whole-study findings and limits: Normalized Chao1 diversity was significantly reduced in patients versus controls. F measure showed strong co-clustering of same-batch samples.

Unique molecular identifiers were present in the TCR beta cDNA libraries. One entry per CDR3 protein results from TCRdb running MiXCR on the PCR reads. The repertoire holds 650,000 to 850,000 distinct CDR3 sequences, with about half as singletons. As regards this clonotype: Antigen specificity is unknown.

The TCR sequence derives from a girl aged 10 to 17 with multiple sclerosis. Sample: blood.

The CDR3 here is CASTVTGGAHNEQFF. As DNA, the CDR3 is TGTGCCAGCACCGTAACAGGGGGCGCCCACAATGAGCAGTTCTTC. This chain links TRBV12-3 or TRBV12-4 with TRBJ2-1; 9 nucleotides align to TRBD1. The V segment lost 7 bases and the J segment 5 bases; nucleotides outside the gene matches: 9. This CDR3 has 15 amino acids.